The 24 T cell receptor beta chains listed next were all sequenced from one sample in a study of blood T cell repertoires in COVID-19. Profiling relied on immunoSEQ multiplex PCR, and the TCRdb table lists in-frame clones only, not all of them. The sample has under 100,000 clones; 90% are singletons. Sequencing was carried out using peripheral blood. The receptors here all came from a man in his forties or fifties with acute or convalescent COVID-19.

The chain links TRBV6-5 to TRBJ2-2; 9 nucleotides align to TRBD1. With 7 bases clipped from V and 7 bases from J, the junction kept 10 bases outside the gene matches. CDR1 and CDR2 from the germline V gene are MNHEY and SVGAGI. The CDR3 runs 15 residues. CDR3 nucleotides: TGTGCCAGCAAGATACAGGGGGCCAATGTCGGGGAGCTGTTTTTT. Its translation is CASKIQGANVGELFF.

This chain's CDR3 is CASAPDRANTEAFF. The CDR3, as DNA: TGTGCTAGTGCCCCGGACAGGGCTAACACTGAAGCTTTCTTT. This chain joins TRBV12-5 and TRBJ1-1; 8 bases fit TRBD1. There are 14 residues in the CDR3. Germline CDR1 reads LGHNT; CDR2 reads FRNRAP. With V trimmed by 7 bases and J by 2 bases, 6 bases remained unmatched.

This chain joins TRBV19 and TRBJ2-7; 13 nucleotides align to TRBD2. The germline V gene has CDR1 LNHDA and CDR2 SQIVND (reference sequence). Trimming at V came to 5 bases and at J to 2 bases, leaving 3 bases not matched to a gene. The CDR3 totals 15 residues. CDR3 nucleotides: TGTGCCAGTAGTGTCGGACTAGCGGGAGCCTACGAGCAGTACTTC. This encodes CASSVGLAGAYEQYF.

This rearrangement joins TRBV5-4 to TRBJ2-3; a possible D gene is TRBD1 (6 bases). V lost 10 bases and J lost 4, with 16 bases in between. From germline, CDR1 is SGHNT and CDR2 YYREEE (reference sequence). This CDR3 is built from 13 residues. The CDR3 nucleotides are TGTGCCTGCACCAGGGGTGCCGCAGATACGCAGTATTTT. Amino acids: CACTRGAADTQYF.

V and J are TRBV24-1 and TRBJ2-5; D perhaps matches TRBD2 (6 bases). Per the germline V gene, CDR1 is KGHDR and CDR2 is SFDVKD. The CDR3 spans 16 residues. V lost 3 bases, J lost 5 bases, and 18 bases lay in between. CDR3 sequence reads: CATSDRSGGPPETQYF. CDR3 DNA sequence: TGTGCCACCAGTGATCGGTCCGGGGGACCCCCGGAGACCCAGTACTTC.

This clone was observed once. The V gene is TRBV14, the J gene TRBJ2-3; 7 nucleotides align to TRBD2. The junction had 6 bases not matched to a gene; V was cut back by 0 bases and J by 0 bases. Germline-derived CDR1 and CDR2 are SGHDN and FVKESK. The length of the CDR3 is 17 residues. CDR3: CASSQDIAGTSTDTQYF. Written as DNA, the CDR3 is TGTGCCAGCAGCCAAGATATAGCGGGTACGAGCACAGATACGCAGTATTTT.

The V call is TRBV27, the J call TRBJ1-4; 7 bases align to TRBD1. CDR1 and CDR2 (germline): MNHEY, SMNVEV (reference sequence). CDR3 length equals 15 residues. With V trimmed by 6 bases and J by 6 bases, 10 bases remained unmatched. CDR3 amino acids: CASRPRQGYDEKLFF. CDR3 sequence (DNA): TGTGCCAGCAGACCGAGACAGGGATATGATGAAAAACTGTTTTTT.

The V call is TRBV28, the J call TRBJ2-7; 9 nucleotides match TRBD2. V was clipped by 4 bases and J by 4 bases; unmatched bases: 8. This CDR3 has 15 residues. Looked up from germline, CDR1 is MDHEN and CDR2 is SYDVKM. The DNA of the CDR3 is TGTGCCAGCAGTTCCCCTCCTAGCGGGATGTACGAGCAGTACTTC. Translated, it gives CASSSPPSGMYEQYF.

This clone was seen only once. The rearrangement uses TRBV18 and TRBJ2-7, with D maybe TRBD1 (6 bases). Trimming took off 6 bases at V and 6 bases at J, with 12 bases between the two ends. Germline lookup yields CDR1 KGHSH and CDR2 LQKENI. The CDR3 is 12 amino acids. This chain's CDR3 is CASSVGHPEQYF. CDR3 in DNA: TGTGCCAGCTCGGTGGGACATCCCGAGCAGTACTTC.

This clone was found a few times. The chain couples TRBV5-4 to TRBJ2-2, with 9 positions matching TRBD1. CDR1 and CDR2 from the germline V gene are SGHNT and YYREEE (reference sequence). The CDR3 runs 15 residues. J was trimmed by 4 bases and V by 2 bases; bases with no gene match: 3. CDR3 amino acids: CASSLMDRGTGELFF. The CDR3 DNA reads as TGTGCCAGCAGCTTAATGGACAGGGGCACCGGGGAGCTGTTTTTT.

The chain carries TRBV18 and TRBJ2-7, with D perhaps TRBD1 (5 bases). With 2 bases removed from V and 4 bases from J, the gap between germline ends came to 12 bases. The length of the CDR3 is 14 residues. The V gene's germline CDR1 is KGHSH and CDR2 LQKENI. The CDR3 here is CASSPEAGLYEQYF. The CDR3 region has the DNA TGTGCCAGCTCACCAGAGGCAGGGTTGTACGAGCAGTACTTC.

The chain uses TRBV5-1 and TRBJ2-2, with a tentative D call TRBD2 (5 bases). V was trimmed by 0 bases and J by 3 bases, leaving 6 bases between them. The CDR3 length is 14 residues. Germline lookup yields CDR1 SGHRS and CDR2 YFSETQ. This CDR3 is CASSLDGDTGELFF. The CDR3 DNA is TGCGCCAGCAGCTTGGACGGGGACACCGGGGAGCTGTTTTTT.

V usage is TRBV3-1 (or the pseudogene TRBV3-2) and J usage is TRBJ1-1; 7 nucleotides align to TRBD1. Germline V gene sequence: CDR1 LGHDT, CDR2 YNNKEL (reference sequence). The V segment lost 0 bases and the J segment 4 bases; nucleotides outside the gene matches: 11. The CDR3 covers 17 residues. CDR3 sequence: CASSQDFGRGLPTEAFF. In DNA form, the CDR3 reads TGTGCCAGCAGCCAAGATTTTGGTAGGGGGCTACCCACTGAAGCTTTCTTT.

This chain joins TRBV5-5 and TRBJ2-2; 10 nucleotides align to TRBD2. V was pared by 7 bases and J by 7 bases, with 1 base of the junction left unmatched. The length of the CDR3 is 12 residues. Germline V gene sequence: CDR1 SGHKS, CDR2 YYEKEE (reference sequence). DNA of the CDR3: TGTGCCAGCCTAGCGGGAGTCGGGGAGCTGTTTTTT. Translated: CASLAGVGELFF.

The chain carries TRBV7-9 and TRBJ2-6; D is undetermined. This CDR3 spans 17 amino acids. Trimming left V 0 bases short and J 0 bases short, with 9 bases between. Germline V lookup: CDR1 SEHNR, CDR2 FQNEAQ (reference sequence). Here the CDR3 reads CASSLAVAGSGANVLTF. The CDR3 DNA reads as TGTGCCAGCAGCTTAGCGGTAGCCGGCTCTGGGGCCAACGTCCTGACTTTC. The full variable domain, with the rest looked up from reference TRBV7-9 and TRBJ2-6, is DTGVSQNPRHKITKRGQNVTFRCDPISEHNRLYWYRQTLGQGPEFLTYFQNEAQLEKSRLLSDRFSAERPKGSFSTLEIQRTEQGDSAMYLCASSLAVAGSGANVLTFGAGSRLTVL.

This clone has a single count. CDR3 bases: TGTGCCAGCAGTTTTGGGGGGTTCTATGGCTACACCTTC. Translation gives CASSFGGFYGYTF. The chain couples TRBV12-3 or TRBV12-4 to TRBJ1-2; D might be TRBD1 (5 bases). Trimming took off 3 bases at V and 4 bases at J, with 9 bases between the two ends. The CDR3 is made up of 13 amino acids.

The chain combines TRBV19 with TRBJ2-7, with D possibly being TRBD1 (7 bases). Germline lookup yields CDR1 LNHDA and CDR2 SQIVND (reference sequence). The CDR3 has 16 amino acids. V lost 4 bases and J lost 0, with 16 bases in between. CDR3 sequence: CASSKNAGQSSYEQYF. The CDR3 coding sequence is TGTGCCAGTAGTAAAAATGCGGGACAGAGCTCCTACGAGCAGTACTTC.

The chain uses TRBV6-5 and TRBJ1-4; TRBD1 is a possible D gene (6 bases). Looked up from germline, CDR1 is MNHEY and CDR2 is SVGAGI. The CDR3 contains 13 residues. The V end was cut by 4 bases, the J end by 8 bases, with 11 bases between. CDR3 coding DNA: TGTGCCAGCAGTTCTCCTAGGGGGGAAAAACTGTTTTTT. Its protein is CASSSPRGEKLFF.

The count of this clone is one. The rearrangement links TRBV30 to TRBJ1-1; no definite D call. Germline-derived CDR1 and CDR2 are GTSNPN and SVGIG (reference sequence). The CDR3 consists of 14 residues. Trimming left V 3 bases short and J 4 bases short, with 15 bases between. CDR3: CAWSGILDGTEAFF. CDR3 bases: TGTGCCTGGAGCGGGATCTTGGACGGCACTGAAGCTTTCTTT.

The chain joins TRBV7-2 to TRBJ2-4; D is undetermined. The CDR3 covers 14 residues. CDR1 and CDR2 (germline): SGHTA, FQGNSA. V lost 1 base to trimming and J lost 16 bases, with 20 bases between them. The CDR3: CASSLETMGVPEYF. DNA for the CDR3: TGTGCCAGCAGCTTAGAAACGATGGGCGTGCCCGAATACTTC.

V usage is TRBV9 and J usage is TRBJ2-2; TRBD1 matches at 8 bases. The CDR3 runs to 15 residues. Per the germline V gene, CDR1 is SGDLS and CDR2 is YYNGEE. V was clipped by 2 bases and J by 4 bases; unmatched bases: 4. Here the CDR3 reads CASSVQGAGTGELFF. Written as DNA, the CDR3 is TGTGCCAGCAGCGTTCAGGGGGCGGGCACCGGGGAGCTGTTTTTT.

The CDR3 spells CARIRRTGNTIYF. The CDR3 coding sequence is TGTGCCAGAATTAGGAGAACTGGAAACACCATATATTTT. The genes are TRBV2 and TRBJ1-3, with no clear D. The CDR3 is 13 residues long. V was trimmed by 9 bases and J by 2 bases, leaving 11 bases between them. The V gene's germline CDR1 is SNHLY and CDR2 FYNNEI. Variable domain in full (rest from reference TRBV2 and TRBJ1-3): EPEVTQTPSHQVTQMGQEVILRCVPISNHLYFYWYRQILGQKVEFLVSFYNNEISEKSEIFDDQFSVERPDGSNFTLKIRSTKLEDSAMYFCARIRRTGNTIYFGEGSWLTVV.

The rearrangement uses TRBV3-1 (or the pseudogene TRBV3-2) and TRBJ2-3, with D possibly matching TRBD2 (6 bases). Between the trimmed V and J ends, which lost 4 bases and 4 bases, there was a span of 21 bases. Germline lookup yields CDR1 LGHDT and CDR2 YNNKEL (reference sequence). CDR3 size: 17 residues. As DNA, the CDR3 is TGTGCCAGCAGCCGACCAAATGGCGGGGTGGCCTCAGATACGCAGTATTTT. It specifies CASSRPNGGVASDTQYF.

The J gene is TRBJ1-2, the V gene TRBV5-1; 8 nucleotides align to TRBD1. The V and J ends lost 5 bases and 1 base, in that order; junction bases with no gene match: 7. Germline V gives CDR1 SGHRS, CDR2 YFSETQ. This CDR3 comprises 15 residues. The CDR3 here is CASRDRAGDNYGYTF. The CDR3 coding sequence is TGCGCCAGCAGGGACAGGGCCGGGGATAACTATGGCTACACCTTC.